This T cell receptor (beta chain) is drawn from a study of T cell responses to AZD1222 COVID-19 vaccine. Method: immunoSEQ multiplex PCR; TCRdb's copy keeps in-frame clones and lacks some. The sample gives approximately 80,000 clones, approximately 83% of which show up once; around 9.3% is in the top ten. V lost 6 bases to trimming and J lost 4 bases, with 9 bases between them. CDR3 size: 12 residues. Germline V gene data show CDR1 as LGHNT and CDR2 as FRNRAP. The sequences come from peripheral blood, collected 28 days after the second AZD1222 dose. The TCR originated in an adult who received the AZD1222 COVID-19 vaccine. The chain employs TRBV12-5 and TRBJ1-2; a weak D match, TRBD1 (6 bases). The CDR3 is CASGQGFYGYTF. The CDR3 DNA is TGTGCTAGTGGGCAGGGGTTCTATGGCTACACCTTC.